This T cell receptor beta chain was sequenced in a study of CD8+ T cells in alopecia areata. Overall study: The duration of tofacitinib was 6 to 18 months, with 6 months off drug afterward.

The treatment was: oral pan-JAK inhibitor, 5-10 mg twice daily. Sorting from PBMCs produced CD4+ and CD8+ T cells. In the case of this clone: Its antigen remains unknown.

Overall study results and limits: In scalp, tofacitinib significantly decreased clonality and expanded CD8+ clones among the top 100. Tofacitinib did not eliminate many expanded lesional clones from scalp or blood.

Extracted RNA was reverse transcribed, and the resulting cDNA served as sequencing template. Generated by immunoSEQ multiplex PCR, the TCRdb table keeps only in-frame clones and is missing some. This table has some 210,000 clones, 66% appearing once. The receptor was derived from a human donor with alopecia areata. The source was CD4+ T cells sorted from blood, collected around week 42, from a patient treated with tofacitinib.

The CDR3 DNA is TGTGCCAGCAGCCTTACGATAGATGGCTACACCTTC. This sequence encodes CASSLTIDGYTF. This sequence joins TRBV2 and TRBJ1-2, with D unresolved. The CDR3 contains 12 residues. Germline V gene sequence: CDR1 SNHLY, CDR2 FYNNEI. Trimming took 6 bases from V and 6 from J, leaving 11 bases between them. Filled out from reference TRBV2 and TRBJ1-2, the complete variable domain reads EPEVTQTPSHQVTQMGQEVILRCVPISNHLYFYWYRQILGQKVEFLVSFYNNEISEKSEIFDDQFSVERPDGSNFTLKIRSTKLEDSAMYFCASSLTIDGYTFGSGTRLTVV.